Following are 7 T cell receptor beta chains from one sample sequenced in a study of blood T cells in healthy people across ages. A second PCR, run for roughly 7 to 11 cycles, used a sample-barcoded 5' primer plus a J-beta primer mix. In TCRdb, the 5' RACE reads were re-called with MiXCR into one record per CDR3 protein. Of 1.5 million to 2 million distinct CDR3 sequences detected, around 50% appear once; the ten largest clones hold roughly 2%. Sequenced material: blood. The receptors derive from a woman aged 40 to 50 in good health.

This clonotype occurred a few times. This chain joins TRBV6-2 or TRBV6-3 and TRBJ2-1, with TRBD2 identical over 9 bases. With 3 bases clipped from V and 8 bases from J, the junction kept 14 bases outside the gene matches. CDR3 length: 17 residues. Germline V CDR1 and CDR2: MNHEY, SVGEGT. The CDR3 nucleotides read TGTGCCAGCAGTTATAAAATCCCAAGCGGGGGGAGGTATGAGCAGTTCTTC. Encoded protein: CASSYKIPSGGRYEQFF.

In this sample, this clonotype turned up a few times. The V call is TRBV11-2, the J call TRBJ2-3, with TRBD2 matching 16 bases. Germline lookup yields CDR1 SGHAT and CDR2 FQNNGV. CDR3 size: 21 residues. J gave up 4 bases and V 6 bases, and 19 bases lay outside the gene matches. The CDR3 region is CASRKHPSGTSGGAQPDTQYF. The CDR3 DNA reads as TGTGCCAGCAGAAAGCACCCCTCCGGGACTAGCGGGGGGGCCCAGCCAGATACGCAGTATTTT.

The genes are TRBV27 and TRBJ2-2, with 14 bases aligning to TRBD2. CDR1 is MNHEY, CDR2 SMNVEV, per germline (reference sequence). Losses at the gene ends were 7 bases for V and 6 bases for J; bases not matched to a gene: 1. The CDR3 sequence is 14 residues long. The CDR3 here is CASKTSGGAGELFF. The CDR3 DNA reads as TGTGCCAGCAAGACTAGCGGGGGGGCCGGGGAGCTGTTTTTT.

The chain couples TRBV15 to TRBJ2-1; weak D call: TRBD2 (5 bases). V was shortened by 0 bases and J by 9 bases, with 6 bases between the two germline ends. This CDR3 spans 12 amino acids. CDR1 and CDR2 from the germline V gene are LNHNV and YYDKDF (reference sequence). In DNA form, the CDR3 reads TGTGCCACCAGCAGAGAGGCGGGTGAGCAGTTCTTC. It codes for CATSREAGEQFF.

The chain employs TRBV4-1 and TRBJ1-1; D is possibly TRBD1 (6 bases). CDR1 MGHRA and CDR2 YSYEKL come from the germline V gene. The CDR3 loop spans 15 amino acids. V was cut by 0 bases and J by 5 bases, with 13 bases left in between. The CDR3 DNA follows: TGCGCCAGCAGCCAAGATGGCCAGGGGTGGACTGAAGCTTTCTTT. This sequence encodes CASSQDGQGWTEAFF.

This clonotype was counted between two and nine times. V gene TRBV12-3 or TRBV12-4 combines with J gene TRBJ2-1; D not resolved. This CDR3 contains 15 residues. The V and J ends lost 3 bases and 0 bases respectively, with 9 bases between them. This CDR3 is CASSFVSNSYNEQFF. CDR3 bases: TGTGCCAGCAGTTTTGTGTCCAACTCCTACAATGAGCAGTTCTTC.

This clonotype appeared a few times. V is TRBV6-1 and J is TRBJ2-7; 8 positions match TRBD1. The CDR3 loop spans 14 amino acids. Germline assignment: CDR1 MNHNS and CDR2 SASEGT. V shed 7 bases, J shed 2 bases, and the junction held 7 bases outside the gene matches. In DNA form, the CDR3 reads TGTGCCAGCACGAGACAGGGGCCAGCCTACGAGCAGTACTTC. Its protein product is CASTRQGPAYEQYF.